The 5 T cell receptor beta chains given below trace back to one sample, sequenced in a study of T cell repertoires in cytomegalovirus infection. TCRdb re-called the reads through MiXCR, storing one row per CDR3 protein. The repertoire holds some 180,000 distinct CDR3 sequences, with roughly 17% as singletons. The sequenced material came from CD8+ T cells from PBMCs. The receptors derive from a human donor in good health (CMV status not recorded). Some clones in this sample may be carry-over from other donors' samples.

This clonotype was seen a few times. This chain uses TRBV12-3 or TRBV12-4 with TRBJ1-6; D not certain. The CDR3 runs to 11 residues. Trimming pared 6 bases from V and 13 bases from J, leaving 10 bases between. CDR3 in amino acids: CASSFGHPLHF. The CDR3 coding sequence is TGTGCCAGCAGCTTTGGCCATCCCCTCCACTTT.

This sequence joins TRBV5-1 and TRBJ2-3, with TRBD1 matching 7 bases. Germline-derived CDR1 and CDR2 are SGHRS and YFSETQ. The CDR3 loop spans 15 amino acids. V shed 2 bases and J 2 bases; nucleotides not matched to a gene: 5. The CDR3 loop is CASSFRTGNTDTQYF. CDR3 sequence (DNA): TGCGCCAGCAGCTTCAGGACAGGTAACACAGATACGCAGTATTTT.

This clonotype occurred a few times. The chain links TRBV7-6 to TRBJ2-1; D may be TRBD2 (6 bases). Germline V lookup: CDR1 SGHVS, CDR2 FNYEAQ. V gave up 5 bases and J gave up 5 bases, with 16 bases separating them. The CDR3 is made up of 15 amino acids. CDR3 coding DNA: TGTGCCAGCAGCGTACGGGGGAGCTGGGACAATGAGCAGTTCTTC. Translation: CASSVRGSWDNEQFF.

V is TRBV7-8 and J is TRBJ1-3; TRBD1 agrees at 9 bases. Germline V gene lookup returns CDR1 SGHVS and CDR2 FQNEAQ. V lost 4 bases to trimming and J lost 4 bases; unmatched junction nucleotides: 2. CDR3 size: 14 residues. CDR3 loop: CASSWTGDGNTIYF. The CDR3 DNA is TGTGCCAGCAGCTGGACAGGGGACGGAAACACCATATATTTT.

This clonotype was found many times. This sequence joins TRBV7-8 and TRBJ1-1, with a weak D call TRBD1 (6 bases). The CDR3 totals 15 residues. The germline V gene encodes CDR1 SGHVS and CDR2 FQNEAQ. V was shortened by 3 bases and J by 1 base, with 12 bases between the two germline ends. The CDR3 protein is CASSFGGAKNTEAFF. The CDR3 DNA reads TGTGCCAGCAGCTTCGGGGGGGCTAAGAACACTGAAGCTTTCTTT.